This is a list of T cell receptor beta chains from one sample in a study of post-analysis software for immune sequencing data. TCRdb fed the PCR reads into MiXCR, producing one record per CDR3 protein. Altogether about 430,000 distinct CDR3 sequences are present, less than 40% being singletons, with the ten largest covering approximately 7.7%. Material: blood. These receptors originate from a girl aged 2 to 9 with multiple sclerosis. Both conserved end residues are part of each CDR3. D genes are given only for firm matches. Clone size is not always given. Where it is, it says once, few, many or a class for expanded clones.

>few|TRBV5-1|.|TRBJ1-5
CASSLVSGDQPQHF
TGCGCCAGCAGCTTGGTGTCTGGAGATCAGCCCCAGCATTTT
>.|TRBV12-3/TRBV12-4|TRBD1|TRBJ1-2
CASSWTPGQGVSYGYTF
TGTGCCAGCAGTTGGACTCCGGGACAGGGGGTTTCCTATGGCTACACCTTC
>few|TRBV27|.|TRBJ1-2
CASSRKPQGNYGYTF
TGTGCCAGCAGTCGGAAGCCACAGGGAAACTATGGCTACACCTTC
>few|TRBV12-3/TRBV12-4|TRBD1|TRBJ1-4
CASSLDLGTGGNEKLFF
TGTGCCAGCAGTTTAGATCTAGGGACAGGGGGGAATGAAAAACTGTTTTTT
>few|TRBV28|.|TRBJ2-1
CASRSWTLSGWQFF
TGTGCCAGCAGGTCATGGACCTTAAGCGGATGGCAGTTCTTC
>.|TRBV19|.|TRBJ1-1
CASSIEILRTGNTEAFF
TGTGCCAGTAGTATAGAAATTTTGCGGACGGGAAACACTGAAGCTTTCTTT
>few|TRBV7-6|.|TRBJ2-7
CASSSTGMNEQYF
TGTGCCAGCAGCTCCACAGGGATGAACGAGCAGTACTTC
>.|TRBV28|TRBD2|TRBJ2-5
CAGSSSGGLQETQYF
TGTGCCGGCAGTTCTAGCGGAGGCCTCCAAGAGACCCAGTACTTC
>few|TRBV28|TRBD2|TRBJ2-7
CASSGAPYSGRFYEQYF
TGTGCCAGCAGTGGGGCCCCCTATAGCGGGCGCTTCTACGAGCAGTACTTC
>.|TRBV3-1|.|TRBJ1-6
CASNEGARGSPLHF
TGTGCCAGCAACGAAGGGGCACGAGGTTCACCCCTCCACTTT
>.|TRBV29-1|.|TRBJ1-2
CSVEPAAVYGYTF
TGCAGCGTAGAGCCGGCGGCAGTCTATGGCTACACCTTC
>.|TRBV28|.|TRBJ1-6
CASSFWGVANNSPLHF
TGTGCCAGCAGTTTTTGGGGGGTGGCGAATAATTCACCCCTCCACTTT
>.|TRBV29-1|TRBD1|TRBJ2-7
CSVARTGKAYEQYF
TGCAGCGTTGCAAGGACAGGGAAAGCCTACGAGCAGTACTTC
>.|TRBV7-2|TRBD2|TRBJ2-1
CASSSAPAGGPDEQFF
TGTGCCAGCAGCTCAGCCCCAGCGGGGGGGCCAGATGAGCAGTTCTTC
>few|TRBV12-3/TRBV12-4|.|TRBJ2-7
CASRAMGEQYF
TGTGCCAGCAGAGCTATGGGGGAGCAGTACTTC
>.|TRBV7-8|.|TRBJ2-1
CASSRGYQETQFF
TGTGCCAGCAGCCGGGGGTACCAAGAGACCCAGTTCTTC
>few|TRBV20-1|TRBD1|TRBJ2-1
CSARRQGSSYNEQFF
TGCAGTGCTAGAAGACAGGGGAGCTCCTACAATGAGCAGTTCTTC
>few|TRBV27|.|TRBJ1-2
CASSLSRDNYGYTF
TGTGCCAGCAGTTTATCGAGGGATAACTATGGCTACACCTTC
>few|TRBV7-2|.|TRBJ1-2
CASSRGRRNYGYTF
TGTGCCAGCAGCCGGGGACGGAGAAACTATGGCTACACCTTC
>few|TRBV5-5|.|TRBJ2-1
CASTSQETIYNEQFF
TGTGCCAGCACCTCGCAGGAAACTATCTACAATGAGCAGTTCTTC
>many|TRBV29-1|.|TRBJ1-2
CSVDNGGGSHGYTF
TGCAGCGTTGACAACGGGGGAGGGTCCCACGGCTACACCTTC
>few|TRBV21-1|.|TRBJ2-3
CASSKARQVLHTDTQYF
TGTGCCAGCAGCAAAGCGCGCCAGGTCCTACACACAGATACGCAGTATTTT
>once|TRBV12-3/TRBV12-4|.|TRBJ2-7
CASSLLYGSGYEQYF
TGTGCCAGCAGTTTACTTTACGGGAGCGGATACGAGCAGTACTTC
>.|TRBV29-1|TRBD1|TRBJ2-5
CGGGQGEEQYF
TGCGGCGGCGGACAGGGGGAAGAGCAGTACTTC
>.|TRBV7-3|.|TRBJ2-1
CASSLRGSLYDEQFF
TGTGCCAGCAGCTTACGAGGCTCTCTTTACGATGAGCAGTTCTTC
>.|TRBV12-5|.|TRBJ1-6
CASGLVPMARAFNSPLHF
TGTGCTAGTGGTTTGGTCCCTATGGCCAGGGCTTTTAATTCACCCCTCCACTTT
>once|TRBV14|TRBD1|TRBJ1-6
CASSFTGGSPLHF
TGTGCCAGCAGCTTTACAGGGGGTTCACCCCTCCACTTT
>few|TRBV20-1|.|TRBJ2-7
CSARQDYRPSYEQYF
TGCAGTGCTAGACAGGACTACCGCCCTTCCTACGAGCAGTACTTC
>.|TRBV29-1|TRBD1|TRBJ1-2
CSVLTGGSYGYTF
TGCAGCGTTTTGACAGGGGGTTCCTATGGCTACACCTTC
>.|TRBV18|TRBD1|TRBJ1-1
CASSPTDRVGAFF
TGTGCCAGCTCACCCACGGACAGGGTTGGAGCTTTCTTT
>few|TRBV27|.|TRBJ2-7
CASSPHEDEQYF
TGTGCCAGCAGTCCCCATGAGGACGAGCAGTACTTC
>few|TRBV29-1|TRBD2|TRBJ2-1
CSVGRRLAGNEQFF
TGCAGCGTTGGTAGGAGACTAGCTGGGAATGAGCAGTTCTTC
>few|TRBV4-2|.|TRBJ2-1
CASSQDLSVRLGNEQFF
TGTGCCAGCAGCCAAGATCTGAGCGTCCGCCTGGGCAATGAGCAGTTCTTC
>few|TRBV29-1|.|TRBJ2-1
CSTGGNEQFF
TGCAGCACCGGGGGCAATGAGCAGTTCTTC
>.|TRBV9|TRBD1|TRBJ2-3
CASSIRQGPSTDTQYF
TGTGCCAGCAGCATCCGACAGGGGCCTAGCACAGATACGCAGTATTTT
>few|TRBV12-3/TRBV12-4|.|TRBJ2-7
CASSPTNRGGYKQYF
TGTGCCAGCAGTCCAACAAACAGGGGAGGTTATAAGCAGTACTTC
>.|TRBV6-2/TRBV6-3|.|TRBJ2-7
CASSYSRSGPYDEQYF
TGTGCCAGCAGTTACTCGAGGTCCGGGCCCTACGACGAGCAGTACTTC
>few|TRBV7-8|.|TRBJ2-1
CASSYDPYNEQFF
TGTGCCAGCAGCTATGACCCGTACAATGAGCAGTTCTTC
>.|TRBV6-5|.|TRBJ2-1
CASTRTGLMGNEQFF
TGTGCCAGTACCCGGACGGGCCTTATGGGGAATGAGCAGTTCTTC
>few|TRBV24-1|TRBD1|TRBJ2-7
CATSDSHRGRSYEQYF
TGTGCCACCAGTGATTCCCACAGGGGACGTTCGTACGAGCAGTACTTC